This TCR beta chain was found in a study of identical twins. After template switching added a universal primer site, the resulting cDNA carried unique molecular identifiers. TCRdb reprocessed the 5' RACE reads with MiXCR, giving one entry per CDR3 protein. The profile shows some 600,000 distinct CDR3 sequences, around 7.4% of them singletons. Study-level findings and limits: Within cord blood, abundant beta clonotypes carried fewer insertions, but memory repertoires showed no such trend. Donors were not followed over many years; analysis was cross-sectional. When twins shared out-of-frame alpha sequences, those sequences had excess low generation probability.

The CDR3 contains 12 residues. V was shortened by 5 bases and J by 3 bases, with 8 bases between the two germline ends. Remarks on this clonotype: What it recognizes is unknown.

These data are also associated with another study on yellow fever vaccine responses in identical twins.

The receptor's source is a woman in her late teens or twenties in good health. Sequencing was carried out using PBMCs. V usage is TRBV12-3 or TRBV12-4 and J usage is TRBJ2-7; no firm D call. The CDR3 reads CASSQSHYEQYF. The CDR3 DNA sequence: TGTGCCAGCAGTCAATCCCACTACGAGCAGTACTTC.